Here is one T cell receptor beta chain with its context. Its antigen is unknown. Library preparation (for TCRbeta) was performed with unique molecular identifiers. TCRdb reprocessed the PCR reads via MiXCR and lists one record per CDR3 protein. The data show 130,000 to 150,000 distinct CDR3 sequences, around 8.8% seen once. The entry originates in a study of T-cell reconstitution after alpha-beta-depleted transplantation in children. Study results and limitations: Reportedly, roughly two months post-transplant, alpha-beta T cells arose from several hundred expanded graft clones. T-cell numbers and diversity, one year after transplant, stemmed largely from T cells that were newly produced. Some patients showed high day-60 TCRbeta diversity, which derived from surviving recipient T cells and thymic progenitors.

The CDR3 runs 13 residues. The V end was cut by 0 bases, the J end by 2 bases, with 2 bases between. Per germline, CDR1 SGHTA and CDR2 FQGNSA. This receptor was taken from a female patient aged 2-15 years who had a stem cell transplant for congenital amegakaryocytic thrombocytopenia, so the T cells may come from the graft donor. The sequencing here drew on PBMCs, mostly from graft donor cells, taken 180 days after TCRalphabeta/CD19-depleted stem cell transplant. V is TRBV7-2 and J is TRBJ2-1; D is unclear. The CDR3 protein is CASSLAPYNEQFF. As DNA, the CDR3 is TGTGCCAGCAGCTTAGCCCCCTACAATGAGCAGTTCTTC.